This entry is about one T cell receptor beta chain. The target antigen is unknown. Ophthalmopathy-affected donors exhibited moderate-to-severe activity, CAS ≥3, NOSPECS ≥4, and duration under 3 months. Clinical symptoms, serum thyroxine, TRAb, thyroid ultrasound and orbital computed tomography formed the basis of diagnosis. These data belong to a study of Graves' ophthalmopathy and Graves' hyperthyroidism. Study findings and constraints: Most thyroid clonotypes expanded beyond 0.001 frequency were also found in blood.

RNA transcripts provided the template for amplifying TCR beta CDR3 regions. First-round RT-PCR used HTBI primers; second-round multiplex PCR followed. One entry per CDR3 protein results from TCRdb running MiXCR on the multiplex PCR reads. The data hold 650,000 to 900,000 distinct CDR3 sequences, with roughly two fifths observed a single time. Germline CDR1 and CDR2: DFQATT and SNEGSKA (reference sequence). V was trimmed by 3 bases and J by 2 bases, leaving 19 bases between them. This CDR3 has 17 amino acids. The sequencing sample was made of peripheral blood. The sequence was obtained from an adult man with Graves' ophthalmopathy. The rearrangement joins TRBV20-1 to TRBJ1-4, with D possibly being TRBD1 (6 bases). This CDR3 reads CSASEVVPGATNEKLFF. The CDR3 DNA is TGCAGTGCTAGTGAGGTGGTTCCGGGGGCTACTAATGAAAAACTGTTTTTT.